This record concerns one TCR beta chain sequence. Its antigen is unknown. This specimen belongs to a study of human T cells and chemical hapten exposure. General study results and limits: Because all patients had alopecia, their immune responses might differ from healthy ones.

CDR1 and CDR2 (germline): DFQATT, SNEGSKA (reference sequence). Germline trimming cut 1 base from V and 3 bases from J; bases unmatched to any gene: 5. The CDR3 sequence is 15 residues long. TCRdb called the RACE reads again in MiXCR, with one record for every CDR3 protein. The data hold tens of thousands of distinct CDR3 sequences, with over 10% observed a single time. Time point noted: patch test 3, about 24 weeks after DPC sensitization. Treatment denoted: therapeutic diphenylcyclopropenone sensitization with weekly scalp DPC. The V gene is TRBV20-1, the J gene TRBJ2-7; 11 bases agree with TRBD2. The material sequenced was whole blood, taken in connection with sensitization to the hapten diphenylcyclopropenone (DPC). The clonotype was recovered from a woman aged 45-65 years with alopecia areata. Some clones in this sample may be carry-over from other donors' samples. CDR3 in DNA: TGCAGTGCTAGAGGTCTGGGACTAGCGGTCTACGAGCAGTACTTC. Translated, it gives CSARGLGLAVYEQYF.